This T cell receptor (beta chain) is drawn from a study of OX40 agonist ivuxolimab in advanced cancers. Across the whole study: Participants, 82.7% male, averaged roughly 60 years of age, ranging from about 23 to 90. Antecedent anti-PD-1, anti-PD-L1 or anti-CTLA-4 therapy was permissible, with around 41% having received some. Study results and limitations: Compared with others, partial responders at 0.1-3.0 mg/kg displayed clonal expansion among the lowest.

A note on this clone: Its matching antigen is unknown.

Germline CDR1 LNHDA, CDR2 SQIVND (reference sequence). The CDR3 extends over 14 amino acids. V gave up 2 bases and J gave up 2 bases; unmatched junction bases: 0. The data were produced by immunoSEQ multiplex PCR, yet TCRdb's version contains in-frame clones alone and is incomplete. The sample contains 60,000 to 75,000 clones, 90% to 95% of which appear only once. The TCR was taken from an adult with an advanced solid tumor such as melanoma, head and neck, liver or kidney cancer. The starting material was CD4+ or CD8+ T cells sorted from blood, obtained in a trial of the OX40 agonist ivuxolimab. The chain uses TRBV19 and TRBJ2-7, with 10 positions matching TRBD2. The CDR3 spells CASSITSGAYEQYF. The CDR3 DNA reads as TGTGCCAGTAGTATAACTAGCGGGGCCTACGAGCAGTACTTC.